This entry features one T cell receptor (beta chain) sequence. The data originate from a study of blood T cell repertoires in COVID-19. About the research overall: From T cells, B-cell-depleted T cells, or PBMCs came the material, which was cDNA or gDNA.

Authors' data handling: Amplifying reference gene primers gave estimates of nucleated cell counts. The assay was immunoSEQ multiplex PCR, and TCRdb's table has in-frame clones only and misses some. That table is the source of V, J and clone size, and D and trimming were worked out from the DNA. The table records roughly 80,000 clones, 70% to 90% of them present only once. CDR1 is MNHNY, CDR2 SVGAGI, per germline (reference sequence). There are 15 residues in the CDR3. V was cut by 5 bases and J by 0 bases, with 12 bases left in between. This TCR derives from a woman older than 75 with acute or convalescent COVID-19. The specimen was peripheral blood. V is TRBV6-6 and J is TRBJ2-3; D might be TRBD1 (6 bases). CDR3 residues: CASSPTGSSTDTQYF. The DNA for the CDR3 is TGTGCCAGCAGTCCGACAGGATCTAGCACAGATACGCAGTATTTT.